This T cell receptor beta chain stems from a study of T cells after yellow fever vaccination. This clonotype was detected a few times. Germline CDR1 MNHEY, CDR2 SVGAGI. V was pared by 3 bases and J by 4 bases, with 15 bases between. The CDR3 runs to 15 residues. Synthesis of TCR cDNA relied on 5'RACE template switching, which attached a universal primer site and UMIs. TCRdb re-called the 5' RACE reads through MiXCR, storing one row per CDR3 protein. The sample lists under 250,000 distinct CDR3 sequences; roughly 3% were seen once. The gene calls are TRBV6-5 and TRBJ2-5; tentatively, D is TRBD2 (5 bases). This sample comprised CD4+ T cells sorted from PBMCs, obtained 10 days after the yellow fever booster vaccination. This clonotype was sampled from a man aged 18 to 35 who received the YFV17D yellow fever vaccine. CDR3 coding DNA: TGTGCCAGCAGTTATCTCCGCGGGCTGGTAGAGACCCAGTACTTC. It codes for CASSYLRGLVETQYF.